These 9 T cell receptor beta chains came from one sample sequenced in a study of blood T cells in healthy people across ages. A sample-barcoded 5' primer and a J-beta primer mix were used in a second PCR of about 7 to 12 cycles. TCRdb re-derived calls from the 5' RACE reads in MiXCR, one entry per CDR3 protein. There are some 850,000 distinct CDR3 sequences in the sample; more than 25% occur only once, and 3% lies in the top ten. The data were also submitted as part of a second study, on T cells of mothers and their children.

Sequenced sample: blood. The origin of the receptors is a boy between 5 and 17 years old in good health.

The CDR3 DNA follows: TGCAGCGTTGAATTAGGCCAGGGGTATGGCTACACCTTC. This sequence encodes CSVELGQGYGYTF. V is TRBV29-1 and J is TRBJ1-2; D is possibly TRBD1 (6 bases). V dropped 2 bases and J dropped 5 bases, with 12 bases sitting between them. Per the germline V gene, CDR1 is SQVTM and CDR2 is ANQGSEA. The CDR3 extends over 13 amino acids.

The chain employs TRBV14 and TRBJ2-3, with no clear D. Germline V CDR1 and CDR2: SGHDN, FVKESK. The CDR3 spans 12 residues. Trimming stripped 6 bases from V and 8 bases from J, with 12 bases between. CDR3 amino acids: CASSATLTTQYF. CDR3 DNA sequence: TGTGCCAGCAGTGCAACCTTAACTACGCAGTATTTT.

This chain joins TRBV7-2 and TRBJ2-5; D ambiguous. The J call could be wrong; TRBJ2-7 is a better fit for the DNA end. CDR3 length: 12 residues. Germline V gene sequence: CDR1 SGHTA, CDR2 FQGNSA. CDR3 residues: CASSPFPYEQYF. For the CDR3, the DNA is TGTGCCAGCAGCCCTTTTCCCTACGAGCAGTACTTC.

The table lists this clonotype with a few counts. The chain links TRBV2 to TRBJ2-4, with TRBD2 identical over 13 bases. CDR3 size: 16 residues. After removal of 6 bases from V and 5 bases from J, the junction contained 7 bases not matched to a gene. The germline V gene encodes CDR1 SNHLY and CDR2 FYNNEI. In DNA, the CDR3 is TGTGCCAGCAGGGCACTAGCGGGGGGGCAGGAAAACATTCAGTACTTC. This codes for CASRALAGGQENIQYF.

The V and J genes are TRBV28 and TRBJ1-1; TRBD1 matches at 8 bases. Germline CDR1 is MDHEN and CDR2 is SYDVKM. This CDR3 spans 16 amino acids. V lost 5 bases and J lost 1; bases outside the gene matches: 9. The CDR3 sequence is CASSLPAGTGNTEAFF. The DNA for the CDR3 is TGTGCCAGCAGTCTCCCCGCCGGGACAGGGAACACTGAAGCTTTCTTT.

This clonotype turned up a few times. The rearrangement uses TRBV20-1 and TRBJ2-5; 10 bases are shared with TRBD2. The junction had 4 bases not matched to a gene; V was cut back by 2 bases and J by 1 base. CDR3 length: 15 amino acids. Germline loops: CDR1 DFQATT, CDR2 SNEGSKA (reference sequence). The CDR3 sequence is CSARRAGGLQETQYF. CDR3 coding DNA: TGCAGTGCTAGACGAGCGGGGGGGCTCCAAGAGACCCAGTACTTC.

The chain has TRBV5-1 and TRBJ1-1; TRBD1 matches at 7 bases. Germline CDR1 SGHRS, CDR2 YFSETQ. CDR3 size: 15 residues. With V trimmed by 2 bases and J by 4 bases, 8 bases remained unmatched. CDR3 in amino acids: CASSFPTGTSTEAFF. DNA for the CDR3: TGCGCCAGCAGCTTCCCGACAGGGACCTCCACTGAAGCTTTCTTT.

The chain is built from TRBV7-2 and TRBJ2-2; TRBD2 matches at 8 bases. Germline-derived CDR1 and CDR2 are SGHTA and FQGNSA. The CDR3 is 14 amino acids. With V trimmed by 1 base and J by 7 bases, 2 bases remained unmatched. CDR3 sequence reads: CASSLGGGLGELFF. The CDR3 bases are TGTGCCAGCAGCTTAGGCGGGGGGCTCGGGGAGCTGTTTTTT.

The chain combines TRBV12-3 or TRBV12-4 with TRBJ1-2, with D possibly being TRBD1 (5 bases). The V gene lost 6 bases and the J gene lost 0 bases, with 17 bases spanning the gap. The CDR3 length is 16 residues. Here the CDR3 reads CASSAGTRTANYGYTF. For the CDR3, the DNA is TGTGCCAGCAGCGCAGGGACTCGGACTGCTAACTATGGCTACACCTTC.